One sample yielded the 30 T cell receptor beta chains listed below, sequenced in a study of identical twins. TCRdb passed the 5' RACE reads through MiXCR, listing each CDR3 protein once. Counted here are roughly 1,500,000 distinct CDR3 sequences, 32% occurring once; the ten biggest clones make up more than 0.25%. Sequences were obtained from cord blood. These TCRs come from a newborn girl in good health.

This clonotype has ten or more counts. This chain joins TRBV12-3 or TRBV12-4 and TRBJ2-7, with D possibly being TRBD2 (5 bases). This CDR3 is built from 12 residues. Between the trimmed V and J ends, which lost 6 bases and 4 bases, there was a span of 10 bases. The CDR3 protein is CASRHRGYEQYF. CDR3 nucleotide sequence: TGTGCCAGCAGACACAGAGGGTACGAGCAGTACTTC.

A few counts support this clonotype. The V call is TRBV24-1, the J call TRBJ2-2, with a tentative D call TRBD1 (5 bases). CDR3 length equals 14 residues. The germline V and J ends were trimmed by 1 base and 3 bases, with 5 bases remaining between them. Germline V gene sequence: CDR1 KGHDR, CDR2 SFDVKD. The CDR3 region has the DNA TGTGCCACCAGTGATTTCAGGGACACCGGGGAGCTGTTTTTT. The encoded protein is CATSDFRDTGELFF.

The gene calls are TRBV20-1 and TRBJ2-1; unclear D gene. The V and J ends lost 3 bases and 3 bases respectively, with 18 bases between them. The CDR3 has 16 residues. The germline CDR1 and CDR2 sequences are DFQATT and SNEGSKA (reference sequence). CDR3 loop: CSASLFASTRYNEQFF. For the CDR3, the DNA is TGCAGTGCTAGTTTATTCGCCTCTACTCGCTACAATGAGCAGTTCTTC.

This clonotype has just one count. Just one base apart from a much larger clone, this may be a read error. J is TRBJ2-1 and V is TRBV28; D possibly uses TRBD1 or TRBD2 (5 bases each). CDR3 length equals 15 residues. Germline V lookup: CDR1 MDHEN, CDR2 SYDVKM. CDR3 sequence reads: CAGSPITGRRNEQFF. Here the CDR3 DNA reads TGTGCCGGCAGCCCCATCACGGGACGCCGAAATGAGCAGTTCTTC.

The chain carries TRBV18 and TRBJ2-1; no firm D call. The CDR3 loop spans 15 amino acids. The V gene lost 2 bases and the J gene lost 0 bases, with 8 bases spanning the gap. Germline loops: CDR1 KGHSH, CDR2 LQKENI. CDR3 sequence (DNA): TGTGCCAGCTCACCAAACACGAGCTCCTACAATGAGCAGTTCTTC. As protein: CASSPNTSSYNEQFF.

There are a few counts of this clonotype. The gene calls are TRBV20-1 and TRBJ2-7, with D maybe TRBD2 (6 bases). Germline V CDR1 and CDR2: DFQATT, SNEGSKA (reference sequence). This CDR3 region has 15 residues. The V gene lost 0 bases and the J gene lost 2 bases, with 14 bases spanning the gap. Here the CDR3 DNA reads TGCAGTGCTAGAGATGTGCAGCGGGCAACCTACGAGCAGTACTTC. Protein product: CSARDVQRATYEQYF.

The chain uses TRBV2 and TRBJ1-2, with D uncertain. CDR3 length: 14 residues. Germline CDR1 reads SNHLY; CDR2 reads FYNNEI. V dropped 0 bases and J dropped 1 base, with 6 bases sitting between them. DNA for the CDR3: TGTGCCAGCAGTGAAGCGACTTATAACTATGGCTACACCTTC. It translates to CASSEATYNYGYTF.

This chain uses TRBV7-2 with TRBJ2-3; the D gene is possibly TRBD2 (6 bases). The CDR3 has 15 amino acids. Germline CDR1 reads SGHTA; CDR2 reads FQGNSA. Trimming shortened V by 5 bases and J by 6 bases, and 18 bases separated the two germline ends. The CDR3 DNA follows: TGTGCCAGCAGCCCGCTAGCGCTCCCCACGGATACGCAGTATTTT. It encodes CASSPLALPTDTQYF. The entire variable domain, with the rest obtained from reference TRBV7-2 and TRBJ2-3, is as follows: GAGVSQSPSNKVTEKGKDVELRCDPISGHTALYWYRQSLGQGLEFLIYFQGNSAPDKSGLPSDRFSAERTGGSVSTLTIQRTQQEDSAVYLCASSPLALPTDTQYFGPGTRLTVL.

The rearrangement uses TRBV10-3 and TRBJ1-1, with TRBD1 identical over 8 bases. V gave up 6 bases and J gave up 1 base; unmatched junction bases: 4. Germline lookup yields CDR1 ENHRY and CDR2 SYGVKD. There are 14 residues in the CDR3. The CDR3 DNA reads TGTGCCATCAGCTACGGACAGGGGAACACTGAAGCTTTCTTT. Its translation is CAISYGQGNTEAFF.

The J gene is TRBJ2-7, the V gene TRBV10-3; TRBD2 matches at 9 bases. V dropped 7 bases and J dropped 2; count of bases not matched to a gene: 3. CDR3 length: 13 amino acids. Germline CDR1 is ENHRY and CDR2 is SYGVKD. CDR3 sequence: CAIKASGTYEQYF. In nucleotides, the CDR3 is TGTGCCATCAAAGCTAGCGGGACCTACGAGCAGTACTTC.

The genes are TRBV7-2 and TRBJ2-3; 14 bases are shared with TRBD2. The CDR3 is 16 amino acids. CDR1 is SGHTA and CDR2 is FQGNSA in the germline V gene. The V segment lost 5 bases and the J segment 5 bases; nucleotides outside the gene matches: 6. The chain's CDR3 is CASSTRGTSGGDTQYF. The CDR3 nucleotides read TGTGCCAGCAGCACCCGAGGGACTAGCGGGGGAGATACGCAGTATTTT. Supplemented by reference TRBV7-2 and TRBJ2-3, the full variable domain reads GAGVSQSPSNKVTEKGKDVELRCDPISGHTALYWYRQSLGQGLEFLIYFQGNSAPDKSGLPSDRFSAERTGGSVSTLTIQRTQQEDSAVYLCASSTRGTSGGDTQYFGPGTRLTVL.

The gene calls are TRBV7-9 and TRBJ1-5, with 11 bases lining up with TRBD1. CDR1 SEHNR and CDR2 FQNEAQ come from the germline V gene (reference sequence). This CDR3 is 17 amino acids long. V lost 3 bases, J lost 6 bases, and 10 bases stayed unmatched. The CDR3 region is CASSFGPGTGGSQPQHF. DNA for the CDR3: TGTGCCAGCAGCTTCGGACCCGGGACAGGGGGAAGTCAGCCCCAGCATTTT.

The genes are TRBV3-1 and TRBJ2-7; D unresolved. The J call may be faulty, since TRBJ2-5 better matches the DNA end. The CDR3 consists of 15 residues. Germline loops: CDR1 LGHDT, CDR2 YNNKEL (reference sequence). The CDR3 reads CASSQMSFPQETQYF. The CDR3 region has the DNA TGTGCCAGCAGCCAAATGAGTTTCCCCCAAGAGACCCAGTACTTC.

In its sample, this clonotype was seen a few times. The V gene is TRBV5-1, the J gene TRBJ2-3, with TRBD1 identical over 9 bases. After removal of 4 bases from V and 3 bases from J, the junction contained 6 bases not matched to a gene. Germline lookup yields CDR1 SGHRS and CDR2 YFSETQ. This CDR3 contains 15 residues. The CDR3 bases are TGCGCCAGCAGCGGGTCCGGGACAGGGACAGATACGCAGTATTTT. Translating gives CASSGSGTGTDTQYF.

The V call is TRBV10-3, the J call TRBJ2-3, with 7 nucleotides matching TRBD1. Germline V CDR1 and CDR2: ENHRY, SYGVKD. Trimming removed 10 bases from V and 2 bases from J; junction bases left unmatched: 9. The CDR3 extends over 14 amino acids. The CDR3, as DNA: TGTGCCACCTGGGACAGAAGTCTCACAGATACGCAGTATTTT. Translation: CATWDRSLTDTQYF.

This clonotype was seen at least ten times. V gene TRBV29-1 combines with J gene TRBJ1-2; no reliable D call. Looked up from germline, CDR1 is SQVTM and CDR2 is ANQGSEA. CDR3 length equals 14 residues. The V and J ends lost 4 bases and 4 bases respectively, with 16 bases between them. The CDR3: CSVVSSVEGYGYTF. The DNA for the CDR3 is TGCAGCGTTGTCTCCTCAGTGGAGGGCTATGGCTACACCTTC.

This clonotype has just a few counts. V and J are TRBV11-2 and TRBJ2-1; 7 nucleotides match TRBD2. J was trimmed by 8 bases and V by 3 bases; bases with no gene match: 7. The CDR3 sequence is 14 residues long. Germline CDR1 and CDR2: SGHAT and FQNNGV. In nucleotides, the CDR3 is TGTGCCAGCAGCTTGTTCGGGGGGAGGGATGAGCAGTTCTTC. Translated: CASSLFGGRDEQFF. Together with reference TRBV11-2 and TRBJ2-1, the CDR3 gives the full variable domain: EAGVAQSPRYKIIEKRQSVAFWCNPISGHATLYWYQQILGQGPKLLIQFQNNGVVDDSQLPKDRFSAERLKGVDSTLKIQPAKLEDSAVYLCASSLFGGRDEQFFGPGTRLTVL.

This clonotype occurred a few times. Here the CDR3 DNA reads TGCAGTGCTAGCATCCAGGGGTGGAATCAGCCCCAGCATTTT. Protein product: CSASIQGWNQPQHF. The gene calls are TRBV20-1 and TRBJ1-5, with a tentative D call TRBD1 (6 bases). Deletions cut 3 bases from V and 4 bases from J, with 13 bases between. CDR3 length equals 14 residues. In germline, CDR1 is DFQATT, CDR2 SNEGSKA (reference sequence).

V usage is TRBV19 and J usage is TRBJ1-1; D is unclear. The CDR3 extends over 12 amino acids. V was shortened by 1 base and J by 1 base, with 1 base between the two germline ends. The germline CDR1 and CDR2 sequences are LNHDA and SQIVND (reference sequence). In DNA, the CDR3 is TGTGCCAGTAGTATAGGGAACACTGAAGCTTTCTTT. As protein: CASSIGNTEAFF.

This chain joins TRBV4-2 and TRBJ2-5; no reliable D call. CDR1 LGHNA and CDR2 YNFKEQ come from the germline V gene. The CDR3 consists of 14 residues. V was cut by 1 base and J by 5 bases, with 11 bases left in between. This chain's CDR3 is CASSQGARSETQYF. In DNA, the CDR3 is TGTGCCAGCAGCCAAGGGGCGCGAAGTGAGACCCAGTACTTC.

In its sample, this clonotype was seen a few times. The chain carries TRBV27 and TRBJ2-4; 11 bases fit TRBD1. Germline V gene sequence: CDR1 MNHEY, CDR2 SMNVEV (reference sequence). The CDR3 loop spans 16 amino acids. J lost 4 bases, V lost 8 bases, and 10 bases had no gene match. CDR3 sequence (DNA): TGTGCCAGCTCCTTGGGACAGGGGGGCTTTAAAAACATTCAGTACTTC. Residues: CASSLGQGGFKNIQYF.

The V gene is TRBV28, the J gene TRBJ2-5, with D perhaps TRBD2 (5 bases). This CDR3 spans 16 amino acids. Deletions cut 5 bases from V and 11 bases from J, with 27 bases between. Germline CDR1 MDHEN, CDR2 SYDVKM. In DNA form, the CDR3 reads TGTGCCAGCAGTCCAAGAGGTCTAGCCGACTACAATGAGCAGTACTTC. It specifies CASSPRGLADYNEQYF.

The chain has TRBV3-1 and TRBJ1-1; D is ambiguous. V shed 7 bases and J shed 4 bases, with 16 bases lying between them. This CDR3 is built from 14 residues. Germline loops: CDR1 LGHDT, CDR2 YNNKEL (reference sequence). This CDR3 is CASNQRAFPTEAFF. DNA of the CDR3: TGTGCCAGCAACCAGCGGGCTTTCCCCACTGAAGCTTTCTTT.

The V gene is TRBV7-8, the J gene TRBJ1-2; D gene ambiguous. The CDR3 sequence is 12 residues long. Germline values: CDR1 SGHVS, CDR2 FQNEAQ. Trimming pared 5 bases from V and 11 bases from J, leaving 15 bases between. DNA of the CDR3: TGTGCCAGCAGCCCCTCTCGAGGCGGTTACACCTTC. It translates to CASSPSRGGYTF. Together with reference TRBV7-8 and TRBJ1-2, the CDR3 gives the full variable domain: GAGVSQSPRYKVAKRGQDVALRCDPISGHVSLFWYQQALGQGPEFLTYFQNEAQLDKSGLPSDRFFAERPEGSVSTLKIQRTQQEDSAVYLCASSPSRGGYTFGSGTRLTVV.

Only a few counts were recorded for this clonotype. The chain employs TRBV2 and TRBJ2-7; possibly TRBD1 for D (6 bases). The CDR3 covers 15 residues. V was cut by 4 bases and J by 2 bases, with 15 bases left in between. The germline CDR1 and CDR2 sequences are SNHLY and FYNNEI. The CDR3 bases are TGTGCCAGCAGTGCGGAGACAGGAGACACCTACGAGCAGTACTTC. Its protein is CASSAETGDTYEQYF.

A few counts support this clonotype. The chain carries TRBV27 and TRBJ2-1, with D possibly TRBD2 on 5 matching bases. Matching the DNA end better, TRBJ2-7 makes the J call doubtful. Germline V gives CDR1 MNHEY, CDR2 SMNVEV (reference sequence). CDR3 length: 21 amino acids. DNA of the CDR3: TGTGCCAGCAGTCCACTTGAATCCATTAAAACTAGTTCCGGACCTTACAATGAGCAGTACTTC. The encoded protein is CASSPLESIKTSSGPYNEQYF.

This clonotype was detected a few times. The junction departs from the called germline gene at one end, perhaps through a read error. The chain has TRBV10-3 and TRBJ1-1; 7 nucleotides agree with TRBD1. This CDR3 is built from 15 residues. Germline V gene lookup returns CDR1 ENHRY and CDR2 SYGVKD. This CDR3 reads CAISSGRDSGTEAFF. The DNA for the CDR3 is TGTGCCATCAGTTCAGGCCGGGACAGCGGCACTGAGGCTTTCTTT.

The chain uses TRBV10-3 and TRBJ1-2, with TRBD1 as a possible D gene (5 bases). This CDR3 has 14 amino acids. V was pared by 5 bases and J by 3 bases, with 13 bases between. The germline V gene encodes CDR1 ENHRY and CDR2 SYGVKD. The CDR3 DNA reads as TGTGCCATCAGTCTAACCGGGACGGACTATGGCTACACCTTC. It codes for CAISLTGTDYGYTF.

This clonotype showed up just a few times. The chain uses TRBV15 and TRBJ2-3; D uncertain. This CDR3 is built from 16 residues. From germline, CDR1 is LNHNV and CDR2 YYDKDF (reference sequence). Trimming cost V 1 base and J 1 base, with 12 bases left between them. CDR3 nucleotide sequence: TGTGCCACCAGCAGAGGTGGTTACTTCCGCACAGATACGCAGTATTTT. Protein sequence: CATSRGGYFRTDTQYF.

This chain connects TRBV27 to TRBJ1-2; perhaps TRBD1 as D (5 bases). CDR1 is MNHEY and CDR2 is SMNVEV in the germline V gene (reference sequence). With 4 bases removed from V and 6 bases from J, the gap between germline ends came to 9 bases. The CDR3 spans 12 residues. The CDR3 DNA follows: TGTGCCAGCAGTTCTCTGACAGATGGCTACACCTTC. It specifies CASSSLTDGYTF.